These T cell receptor beta chains were read from a single sample in a study of post-analysis software for immune sequencing data. TCRdb independently ran MiXCR on the PCR reads; one entry per CDR3 protein. This table holds under 650,000 distinct CDR3 sequences, 44% found once. The specimen sequenced was blood. These receptors originate from a girl between 10 and 17 years old with multiple sclerosis. The CDR3 runs from the conserved cysteine through the conserved F or W. A D gene is named only where the DNA matches it firmly. The size field is filled for only some rows; it gives once, few, many or a size class.

v_call	d_call	j_call	clone_size	cdr3_nt	cdr3_aa
TRBV30	TRBD1	TRBJ1-2	-	TGTGCCTGGAGTGTACGGGACAGGGGTGGCTACACCTTC	CAWSVRDRGGYTF
TRBV11-3	-	TRBJ2-5	-	TGTGCCAGCAGCTTCGATCGGCACCTCCCCGAGACCCAGTACTTC	CASSFDRHLPETQYF
TRBV12-3/TRBV12-4	TRBD2	TRBJ2-1	-	TGTGCCAGCAGCCTAGCGGGAAGTCTTCAGGTTGAGCAGTTCTTC	CASSLAGSLQVEQFF
TRBV7-2	TRBD1	TRBJ1-6	-	TGTGCCAGCAGTCGGACCCGGGACAGGGTTACACCCCTCCACTTT	CASSRTRDRVTPLHF
TRBV5-1	-	TRBJ2-7	-	TGCGCCAGCAGCTTGGCGAAGGGATACGGCAATGAGCAGTACTTC	CASSLAKGYGNEQYF
TRBV12-3/TRBV12-4	-	TRBJ1-1	-	TGTGCCAGCAAACAGATCACTACGGGGACTGAAGCTTTCTTT	CASKQITTGTEAFF
TRBV5-6	-	TRBJ2-3	few	TGTGCCAGCAGCACCCTAGCGCGAGGGGTGGATACGCAGTATTTT	CASSTLARGVDTQYF
TRBV4-2	TRBD2	TRBJ2-1	-	TGTGCCAGCAGCCGGAGACTAGCGGGGGTGGATGAGCAGTTCTTC	CASSRRLAGVDEQFF
TRBV13	TRBD2	TRBJ2-3	-	TGTGCCAGCACCAGACTAGCGTCTAGCGCAGATACGCAGTATTTT	CASTRLASSADTQYF
TRBV7-8	TRBD1	TRBJ2-6	-	TGTGCCAGCAGCTTCGGGACAGCTCCCCGGGGGGCCAACGTCCTGACTTTC	CASSFGTAPRGANVLTF
TRBV10-1	-	TRBJ2-7	few	TGCGCCAGCAGTCAGGGCAGGGTCGGCTACGAGCAGTACTTC	CASSQGRVGYEQYF
TRBV20-1	-	TRBJ2-1	-	TGCAGTGCTACCCCCAGCGGATTTACCTACAATGAGCAGTTCTTC	CSATPSGFTYNEQFF
TRBV5-1	TRBD2	TRBJ2-4	-	TGCGCCAGCACTCTAGGACGGGGGGAAAAAAACATTCAGTACTTC	CASTLGRGEKNIQYF
TRBV12-3/TRBV12-4	-	TRBJ1-2	-	TGTGCCAGCAGTTTGGTGGAGAGAGCCTATGGCTACACCTTC	CASSLVERAYGYTF
TRBV5-1	TRBD1	TRBJ2-7	-	TGCGCCAGCAGTTCGACAGGGGATACCTCCTACGAGCAGTACTTC	CASSSTGDTSYEQYF
TRBV13	TRBD2	TRBJ2-6	-	TGTGCCAGCAGCTTAACGGGAGGCAACGTCCTGACTTTC	CASSLTGGNVLTF
TRBV7-9	TRBD2	TRBJ2-6	-	TGTGCCAGCAGCTCAACCGTAGCGGGACTAGCGGAGGGGGCCAACGTCCTGACTTTC	CASSSTVAGLAEGANVLTF
TRBV5-1	TRBD2	TRBJ2-7	-	TGCGCCAGCAGCTCCGGGACGGGAGGGGATCGCGAGCAGTACTTC	CASSSGTGGDREQYF
TRBV7-2	-	TRBJ2-7	many	TGTGCCAGCAGCTTAGTCGAAGGGGACTCCTACGAGCAGTACTTC	CASSLVEGDSYEQYF
TRBV20-1	-	TRBJ2-7	-	TGCAGTGCTAGACCAGCGGCCCAGGTCTCCTACGAGCAGTACTTC	CSARPAAQVSYEQYF
TRBV12-3/TRBV12-4	TRBD1	TRBJ1-5	once	TGTGCCAGCAATTTAGAGCCGGGACAGGGGCAGCCCCAGCATTTT	CASNLEPGQGQPQHF
TRBV12-3/TRBV12-4	TRBD2	TRBJ2-1	-	TGTGCCAGCAGCCGACTAGCGTTCAATGAGCAGTTCTTC	CASSRLAFNEQFF
TRBV20-1	TRBD2	TRBJ2-1	-	TGCAGTGCAGCGGCTAGCGGTTCCTACAATGAGCAGTTCTTC	CSAAASGSYNEQFF
TRBV4-1	TRBD2	TRBJ2-3	-	TGCGCCAGCAGCCAAGCGGGGCGGGAGCTTTTTACGCAGTATTTT	CASSQAGRELFTQYF
TRBV12-3/TRBV12-4	-	TRBJ1-5	-	TGTGCCAGCAGTTCCCTTGACCCGGAGGGGGGTCAGCCCCAGCATTTT	CASSSLDPEGGQPQHF
TRBV10-3	TRBD1	TRBJ1-2	-	TGTGCCATCAGTGAAGGTCAGGGGGCGCTCGGCTACACCTTC	CAISEGQGALGYTF
TRBV12-3/TRBV12-4	-	TRBJ1-2	few	TGTGCCAGCAGTTTTCAGGTGGGCTATGGCTACACCTTC	CASSFQVGYGYTF
TRBV11-2	-	TRBJ2-3	-	TGTGCCAGCAGCTTAGAAGGGGGGCATAGCACAGATACGCAGTATTTT	CASSLEGGHSTDTQYF
TRBV13	-	TRBJ2-1	-	TGTGCCAGCAGCTTAGGCCTGGGATCGGTTGAGCAGTTCTTC	CASSLGLGSVEQFF
TRBV9	-	TRBJ2-3	-	TGTGCCAGCAGCGATACTCTCTCTAGCACAGATACGCAGTATTTT	CASSDTLSSTDTQYF
TRBV12-3/TRBV12-4	-	TRBJ1-2	-	TGTGCCAGCAGCCGGCCGGGCGGTGGCTACACCTTC	CASSRPGGGYTF
TRBV4-1	TRBD1	TRBJ1-2	once	TGCGCCAGCAGCCACCGGGACAGGGCCGCTAACTATGGCCACACCTTC	CASSHRDRAANYGHTF
TRBV5-5	TRBD1	TRBJ2-1	-	TGTGCCAGCAGCGCGGACAGGGGACGGGATGAGCAGTTCTTC	CASSADRGRDEQFF
TRBV12-5	TRBD1	TRBJ2-5	few	TGTGCTAGTGGTTCGGGGACAGGGGGCTTGCGAGAGACCCAGTACTTC	CASGSGTGGLRETQYF
TRBV5-5	TRBD2	TRBJ2-1	once	TGTGCCAGCAGCTTGTTACTAGCGGGAGGCGGTGAGCAGTTCTTC	CASSLLLAGGGEQFF
TRBV7-2	-	TRBJ2-7	-	TGTGCCAGCAGCTTATATTGGCGTGGGAACGAGCAGTACTTC	CASSLYWRGNEQYF
TRBV6-2/TRBV6-3	-	TRBJ2-7	few	TGTGCCAGCAGTTTGCGGGGCGGAGGCACCTACGAGCAGTACTTC	CASSLRGGGTYEQYF
TRBV5-1	-	TRBJ1-2	-	TGCGCCAGCAGCTTGGTTGCGGATAACTATGGCTACACCTTC	CASSLVADNYGYTF
TRBV10-3	-	TRBJ1-6	few	TGTGCCATCAGTGAGTCCGACCCCAGGGACGGAGGTTCACCCCTCCACTTT	CAISESDPRDGGSPLHF
TRBV12-3/TRBV12-4	TRBD2	TRBJ2-7	-	TGTGCCAGCAGAGCCGGGACTAGCGTCTCCTACGAGCAGTACTTC	CASRAGTSVSYEQYF
TRBV5-1	TRBD1	TRBJ2-7	few	TGCGCCAGCAGCTCGACAGGGAGCTTCTACGAGCAGTACTTC	CASSSTGSFYEQYF
TRBV7-9	-	TRBJ2-1	-	TGTGCCAGCAGCTCCAACAGGATTCGATACAATGAGCAGTTCTTC	CASSSNRIRYNEQFF
TRBV12-5	-	TRBJ2-3	few	TGTGCTAGTGGCACGACACGGGGTAACACAGATACGCAGTATTTT	CASGTTRGNTDTQYF
TRBV5-1	TRBD1	TRBJ2-1	few	TGCGCCAGCAGCTTGGTCGGGACAGGGGGACCTGGGGGCGTAGAGCAGTTCTTC	CASSLVGTGGPGGVEQFF
TRBV27	-	TRBJ2-7	-	TGTGCCAGCAGTTTACGCCTGGGGACCTCCTTACCTTCCTACGAGCAGTACTTC	CASSLRLGTSLPSYEQYF
TRBV5-1	-	TRBJ1-1	-	TGCGCCAGCAGCTTGGAACAGCCTATAATGAACACTGAAGCTTTCTTT	CASSLEQPIMNTEAFF
TRBV5-1	TRBD1	TRBJ2-6	-	TGCGCCAGCAGCTTGGGATGGGACAGGGAATACTCTGGGGCCAACGTCCTGACTTTC	CASSLGWDREYSGANVLTF
TRBV15	-	TRBJ1-2	-	TGTGCCACCAGCAGAGATCCCGAGGCCCCCTTTGGCTACACCTTC	CATSRDPEAPFGYTF
TRBV5-1	-	TRBJ2-5	few	TGCGCCAGCAGCAGGGGACCGGGAGCCCAAGAGACCCAGTACTTC	CASSRGPGAQETQYF
TRBV29-1	TRBD1	TRBJ1-2	-	TGCAGCGTCGCCCCCAGACAGGGGGCTTTTGGCTACACCTTC	CSVAPRQGAFGYTF
TRBV20-1	-	TRBJ2-1	-	TGCAGTGCCCCTGGAGGGACTGATTACAATGAGCAGTTCTTC	CSAPGGTDYNEQFF
TRBV12-3/TRBV12-4	-	TRBJ2-2	few	TGTGCCAGCTTCCCCCTGAGGTACACCGGGGAGCTGTTTTTT	CASFPLRYTGELFF
TRBV2	-	TRBJ2-7	-	TGTGCCAGCAGTGGTGGGCCGAACTACGAGCAGTACTTC	CASSGGPNYEQYF
TRBV3-1	-	TRBJ2-7	once	TGTGCCAGCAGCACTCTGGACGGCGAGCAGTACTTC	CASSTLDGEQYF
TRBV11-2	TRBD1	TRBJ1-1	-	TGTGCCAGCAGCTTACAGGGGGGATCTTACACTGAAGCTTTCTTT	CASSLQGGSYTEAFF
TRBV5-1	-	TRBJ1-1	-	TGCGCCAGCAGCTTGGGCCCAGGGGCCACTGAAGCTTTCTTT	CASSLGPGATEAFF
TRBV29-1	-	TRBJ1-1	once	TGCAGCGTTCGCAGGGGCGCGGGCACTGAAGCTTTCTTT	CSVRRGAGTEAFF
TRBV20-1	TRBD2	TRBJ2-1	-	TGCAGTGCTCCCTGGCGGGGGGGCATCTATGAGCAGTTCTTC	CSAPWRGGIYEQFF